Listed below are T cell receptor beta chains from one sample, sequenced in a study of T cells in Graves' hyperthyroidism and ophthalmopathy. In TCRdb, the multiplex PCR reads were re-called with MiXCR into one record per CDR3 protein. Of about 580,000 distinct CDR3 sequences listed, roughly 14% are singletons. The sequenced sample was blood. The source is a woman aged 25 to 39 with Graves' hyperthyroidism that later progressed to Graves' ophthalmopathy. The CDR3 runs from the conserved cysteine through the conserved F or W. A D gene is named only where the DNA matches it firmly. Not all rows give a size; the values are once, few, many and, for expanded clones, a class.

>TRBV3-1|many|TRBJ2-1|-
CASSPRANYNEQFF
TGTGCCAGCAGCCCCCGGGCGAACTACAATGAGCAGTTCTTC
>TRBV20-1|-|TRBJ2-7|-
CSARERAGATFYEQYF
TGCAGTGCTAGAGAGCGGGCAGGAGCGACGTTCTACGAGCAGTACTTC
>TRBV28|few|TRBJ1-5|-
CASSLGGGTAINQPQHF
TGTGCCAGCAGTTTGGGCGGAGGGACTGCCATCAATCAGCCCCAGCATTTT
>TRBV12-3/TRBV12-4|many|TRBJ2-5|-
CASTRDSGWLGQYF
TGTGCCAGCACTAGGGACAGCGGGTGGCTAGGCCAGTACTTC
>TRBV5-1|many|TRBJ2-3|TRBD1
CASRLTGFTDTQYF
TGCGCCAGCAGATTGACAGGGTTCACAGATACGCAGTATTTT
>TRBV27|few|TRBJ2-1|-
CASSLWGGEQFF
TGTGCCAGCAGTTTATGGGGCGGTGAGCAGTTCTTC
>TRBV6-2/TRBV6-3|many|TRBJ1-2|-
CASRAGANYGYTF
TGTGCCAGCAGAGCAGGAGCTAACTATGGCTACACCTTC
>TRBV2|many|TRBJ2-7|-
CASRLRRDSISYEQYF
TGTGCCAGCAGGCTAAGGCGGGACAGCATCTCCTACGAGCAGTACTTC
>TRBV7-2|many|TRBJ2-1|TRBD2
CASSLVGTRGANEQFF
TGTGCCAGCAGCTTAGTCGGGACTAGGGGGGCCAATGAGCAGTTCTTC
>TRBV18|-|TRBJ2-1|-
CASSPTVRRGNEQFF
TGTGCCAGCTCCCCTACAGTAAGGAGGGGCAATGAGCAGTTCTTC
>TRBV4-2|few|TRBJ2-1|TRBD2
CASSQDRFGGNEQFF
TGTGCCAGCAGCCAAGATAGGTTCGGGGGGAATGAGCAGTTCTTC
>TRBV24-1|many|TRBJ1-2|-
CATSDGHDDGYTF
TGTGCCACCAGTGACGGACACGATGATGGCTACACCTTC
>TRBV7-9|-|TRBJ2-1|TRBD2
CASNRRGGLEYNEQFF
TGTGCCAGCAACAGGCGGGGGGGCCTAGAATACAATGAGCAGTTCTTC
>TRBV27|few|TRBJ1-1|-
CASSLFSGRTEAFF
TGTGCCAGCAGTTTATTTTCCGGACGTACTGAAGCTTTCTTT
>TRBV7-2|many|TRBJ1-2|-
CASSRGYGYTF
TGTGCCAGCAGCCGAGGGTATGGCTACACCTTC
>TRBV28|many|TRBJ2-1|TRBD1
CASSSLPGQGFPLNEQFF
TGTGCCAGCAGTTCACTACCGGGACAGGGTTTCCCCCTCAATGAGCAGTTCTTC
>TRBV2|many|TRBJ2-1|TRBD1
CASRGSDRAIFNEQFF
TGTGCCAGCAGGGGTTCCGACAGGGCTATTTTCAATGAGCAGTTCTTC
>TRBV27|few|TRBJ2-5|-
CASSWVGQTQETQYF
TGTGCCAGCAGTTGGGTAGGGCAGACCCAAGAGACCCAGTACTTC
>TRBV7-8|-|TRBJ1-5|-
CASSLVGWVPFFNQPQHF
TGTGCCAGCAGCTTAGTGGGTTGGGTGCCTTTTTTCAATCAGCCCCAGCATTTT
>TRBV7-9|many|TRBJ1-5|-
CASSLGQTGNQPQHF
TGTGCCAGCAGCTTAGGACAGACGGGCAATCAGCCCCAGCATTTT
>TRBV19|many|TRBJ1-6|-
CASRAGTNSPLHF
TGTGCCAGTAGGGCCGGGACCAATTCACCCCTCCACTTT
>TRBV29-1|many|TRBJ2-5|-
CSVAGRDVQETQYF
TGCAGCGTTGCGGGACGGGATGTACAAGAGACCCAGTACTTC
>TRBV4-2|-|TRBJ1-5|-
CASSQDQGSDQPQHF
TGTGCCAGCAGCCAAGATCAGGGTTCTGATCAGCCCCAGCATTTT
>TRBV11-3|many|TRBJ2-5|TRBD2
CASSGTSRKETQYF
TGTGCCAGCAGCGGGACTAGCAGGAAAGAGACCCAGTACTTC
>TRBV10-3|many|TRBJ2-1|-
CAISEVRGTWYNEQFF
TGTGCCATCAGTGAGGTTCGGGGGACATGGTACAATGAGCAGTTCTTC
>TRBV20-1|many|TRBJ2-7|-
CSARDRWDGEQYF
TGCAGTGCTAGAGATAGGTGGGACGGCGAGCAGTACTTC
>TRBV11-2|-|TRBJ2-5|-
CASQRGEETQYF
TGTGCCAGCCAAAGAGGGGAGGAGACCCAGTACTTC
>TRBV30|many|TRBJ1-2|-
CAWSLTAGSGYTF
TGTGCCTGGAGTCTAACGGCAGGGAGCGGCTACACCTTC
>TRBV28|few|TRBJ2-5|TRBD2
CASSPPKASGMGETQYF
TGTGCCAGCAGTCCTCCCAAGGCTAGCGGGATGGGCGAGACCCAGTACTTC
>TRBV10-3|few|TRBJ1-5|-
CAISEYSEEPQHF
TGTGCCATCAGTGAGTATAGTGAGGAGCCCCAGCATTTT
>TRBV29-1|-|TRBJ1-1|-
CSASGQTTEAFF
TGCAGCGCTTCCGGACAGACCACTGAAGCTTTCTTT
>TRBV9|few|TRBJ2-1|-
CASSPSTRNEQFF
TGTGCCAGCAGCCCCTCCACTAGGAATGAGCAGTTCTTC
>TRBV14|many|TRBJ2-7|-
CASSQEGTGWSYEQYF
TGTGCCAGCAGCCAAGAGGGAACAGGGTGGTCCTACGAGCAGTACTTC
>TRBV20-1|-|TRBJ1-2|-
CSAPPKIGGGTSGYTF
TGCAGTGCTCCCCCTAAAATTGGCGGAGGGACATCTGGCTACACCTTC
>TRBV13|few|TRBJ1-1|TRBD1
CASSRTGQGTEAFF
TGTGCCAGCAGCCGGACGGGACAGGGCACTGAAGCTTTCTTT
>TRBV4-2|many|TRBJ1-2|-
CASSRVGEDGYTF
TGTGCCAGCAGTCGGGTCGGGGAGGATGGCTACACCTTC
>TRBV11-2|-|TRBJ2-5|TRBD1
CASRLDRADGQYF
TGCGCCAGCAGGTTGGACAGGGCGGATGGACAGTACTTC
>TRBV4-1|-|TRBJ2-7|-
CASSHPTKTYEQYF
TGCGCCAGCAGCCATCCCACGAAGACCTACGAGCAGTACTTC
>TRBV28|many|TRBJ1-2|TRBD1
CASSPGQGKGYTF
TGTGCCAGCAGCCCGGGACAGGGGAAAGGCTACACCTTC
>TRBV19|many|TRBJ2-1|-
CASSTAESYWNEQFF
TGTGCCAGTAGTACAGCGGAGAGCTACTGGAATGAGCAGTTCTTC
>TRBV30|-|TRBJ2-7|TRBD1
CAWTSTGGFDEQYF
TGTGCCTGGACGTCTACAGGGGGATTCGACGAGCAGTACTTC
>TRBV7-6|many|TRBJ2-5|-
CASSQPNAKTQYF
TGTGCCAGCAGCCAGCCTAATGCGAAGACCCAGTACTTC
>TRBV10-3|many|TRBJ1-2|-
CAISESSEVGYTF
TGTGCCATCAGTGAGTCCAGTGAGGTTGGCTACACCTTC
>TRBV5-8|many|TRBJ2-1|-
CASSLGSGGPSNEQFF
TGTGCCAGCAGCCTCGGGTCAGGAGGGCCCTCCAATGAGCAGTTCTTC
>TRBV4-3|-|TRBJ2-1|TRBD2
CASSHTTGLAGGSYNEQFF
TGCGCCAGCAGCCATACTACGGGACTAGCGGGAGGGTCCTACAATGAGCAGTTCTTC
>TRBV19|few|TRBJ1-4|-
CASTNGWADGEKLFF
TGTGCCAGTACCAACGGCTGGGCAGACGGTGAAAAACTGTTTTTT
>TRBV11-2|many|TRBJ1-4|-
CASSLGEGRYEKLFF
TGTGCCAGCAGCCTAGGCGAGGGGCGTTATGAAAAACTGTTTTTT
>TRBV20-1|-|TRBJ1-2|TRBD1
CSASPGTASNYGYTF
TGCAGTGCTAGCCCGGGGACAGCCTCTAACTATGGCTACACCTTC
>TRBV11-3|many|TRBJ1-3|-
CASSLRYRAGNTIYF
TGTGCCAGCAGCTTACGGTACAGGGCCGGAAACACCATATATTTT
>TRBV7-9|many|TRBJ2-7|TRBD1
CASSPGQVYEQYF
TGTGCCAGCAGCCCCGGACAGGTTTACGAGCAGTACTTC
>TRBV27|many|TRBJ1-1|-
CASSFQGMGTEAFF
TGTGCCAGCAGTTTTCAGGGGATGGGCACTGAAGCTTTCTTT
>TRBV27|-|TRBJ2-5|-
CASSVDSLQETQYF
TGTGCCAGCAGTGTGGACAGCTTGCAAGAGACCCAGTACTTC
>TRBV19|many|TRBJ2-1|-
CASSLQGAAALSYNEQFF
TGTGCCAGTAGTCTACAGGGCGCAGCGGCCTTATCCTACAATGAGCAGTTCTTC
>TRBV7-2|many|TRBJ2-7|-
CASTLWTGRGADEQYF
TGTGCCAGCACCCTCTGGACTGGAAGAGGCGCCGACGAGCAGTACTTC
>TRBV4-2|few|TRBJ2-2|TRBD2
CASSTGTSGANTGELFF
TGTGCCAGCAGCACCGGGACTAGCGGCGCGAACACCGGGGAGCTGTTTTTT